Listed below are T cell receptor beta chains from one sample, sequenced in a study of cytomegalovirus exposure and HLA in healthy donors. The protocol was immunoSEQ multiplex PCR, while the TCRdb copy is restricted to in-frame clones and leaves out a portion. The table has 110,000 to 150,000 clones, 80% to 95% seen once. Sequencing was performed on PBMCs. The receptors were gathered from a man aged 18 to 29 in good health and CMV-seronegative. Both conserved end residues are part of each CDR3. The D gene is left open where the match is weak. Expanded clones are given a class, and other clones once, few, many or no size at all.

clone_size	d_call	v_call	cdr3_aa
.	.	TRBV6-5	CASSYGGGGYGAFF
.	TRBD2	TRBV6-1	CASKSLAGGPETQYF
.	TRBD1	TRBV27	CASSSGGQPQHF
.	.	TRBV28	CASSFPRRAYNYGYTF
.	TRBD2	TRBV4-1	CASSQVSTSGSHEQFF
.	TRBD1	TRBV5-1	CASSLGTTGMNTEAFF
.	TRBD1	TRBV10-3	CATAWGQGALIGTEAFF
.	TRBD2	TRBV15	CATSRVAGGGETQYF
.	.	TRBV7-2	CASSLSVWTEAFF
.	.	TRBV19	CASSITGFTQPQHF
.	TRBD2	TRBV2	CASRMGLGVRASTDTQYF
.	.	TRBV9	CASSVDSGEETQYF
.	TRBD2	TRBV5-4	CASGLAGSNEQFF
.	.	TRBV5-4	CASSPGLDLLNSPLHF
.	.	TRBV6-1	CASSDQDSLNEKLFF
few	.	TRBV7-8	CASSLLNSWSGTREQYF
.	.	TRBV7-8	CASSLSDRLYGYTF
once	TRBD1	TRBV11-2	CASSSATGNSNQPQHF
.	TRBD1	TRBV19	CASSPSAGGNGYTF
.	TRBD1	TRBV4-3	CASSQEGQVLYGYTF
.	.	TRBV19	CASSQPTGIGYTF
.	.	TRBV9	CASSVGSTANTGELFF
.	TRBD2	TRBV5-1	CASSALAGDSEQFF
.	TRBD1	TRBV11-2	CASSLGTGGQPQHF
.	.	TRBV6-5	CASRYGPYEQYF
.	TRBD2	TRBV4-1	CASSQASGGAYEQYF